This passage covers 7 T cell receptor beta chains from one sample sequenced in a study of blood T cell repertoires in COVID-19. Repertoires were generated with immunoSEQ multiplex PCR, while TCRdb's copy carries only in-frame clones and drops some. The table includes under 100,000 clones, around 82% detected once. The source material was peripheral blood. These receptors were obtained from a man aged 55-75 years with COVID-19, enrolled during active disease.

CDR3 sequence (DNA): TGTGCCAGCGGGACAGCTAACTATGGCTACACCTTC. It yields the protein CASGTANYGYTF. The chain links TRBV12-3 or TRBV12-4 to TRBJ1-2, with 7 nucleotides matching TRBD1. This CDR3 is 12 amino acids long. Trimming removed 8 bases from V and 0 bases from J; junction bases left unmatched: 0.

The chain has TRBV5-1 and TRBJ2-2; TRBD1 matches 10 bases. Germline V gives CDR1 SGHRS, CDR2 YFSETQ. V gave up 2 bases and J gave up 6 bases; unmatched junction bases: 1. The CDR3 is 14 amino acids. The DNA of the CDR3 is TGCGCCAGCAGCTTCGACAGGGGGCCCGGGGAGCTGTTTTTT. Translated, it gives CASSFDRGPGELFF. The entire variable domain, with the rest obtained from reference TRBV5-1 and TRBJ2-2, is as follows: KAGVTQTPRYLIKTRGQQVTLSCSPISGHRSVSWYQQTPGQGLQFLFEYFSETQRNKGNFPGRFSGRQFSNSRSEMNVSTLELGDSALYLCASSFDRGPGELFFGEGSRLTVL.

V gene TRBV9 combines with J gene TRBJ2-2; 8 bases match TRBD1. The CDR3 totals 15 residues. Germline CDR1 reads SGDLS; CDR2 reads YYNGEE. The V and J ends lost 5 bases and 4 bases, in that order; junction bases with no gene match: 7. The CDR3 region is CASSYQGASTGELFF. CDR3 DNA: TGTGCCAGCAGTTATCAGGGGGCAAGCACCGGGGAGCTGTTTTTT. The variable domain in full, completed from reference TRBV9 and TRBJ2-2, reads DSGVTQTPKHLITATGQRVTLRCSPRSGDLSVYWYQQSLDQGLQFLIQYYNGEERAKGNILERFSAQQFPDLHSELNLSSLELGDSALYFCASSYQGASTGELFFGEGSRLTVL.

This rearrangement joins TRBV19 to TRBJ2-3, with D perhaps matching TRBD1 (6 bases). CDR1 and CDR2 (germline): LNHDA, SQIVND (reference sequence). With 4 bases removed from V and 1 base from J, the gap between germline ends came to 21 bases. CDR3 size: 18 residues. CDR3 sequence: CASSKRNQGHKRTDTQYF. In nucleotides, the CDR3 is TGTGCCAGTAGTAAACGTAATCAGGGGCACAAACGCACAGATACGCAGTATTTT.

This rearrangement joins TRBV6-6 to TRBJ1-3, with D perhaps matching TRBD1 (6 bases). CDR3 length equals 16 residues. V dropped 8 bases and J dropped 2 bases, with 19 bases sitting between them. Germline V gene lookup returns CDR1 MNHNY and CDR2 SVGAGI (reference sequence). CDR3 DNA sequence: TGTGCCAGCGCGGGGGCGGGGGGATCGGCTGGAAACACCATATATTTT. It codes for CASAGAGGSAGNTIYF.

The gene calls are TRBV7-8 and TRBJ2-3; tentatively, D is TRBD1 (6 bases). The CDR3 extends over 13 amino acids. Looked up from germline, CDR1 is SGHVS and CDR2 is FQNEAQ. Trimming took 3 bases from V and 14 from J, leaving 18 bases between them. The CDR3 coding sequence is TGTGCCAGCAGCTTCCGGGAACAGGGTGAATCGTATTTT. This gives the protein CASSFREQGESYF.

The V gene is TRBV5-6, the J gene TRBJ2-7; D not certain. Germline loops: CDR1 SGHDT, CDR2 YYEEEE. Trimming cost V 2 bases and J 1 base, with 7 bases left between them. The length of the CDR3 is 13 residues. CDR3 nucleotides: TGTGCCAGCAGCTTCTTTCAGTCCTACGAGCAGTACTTC. The encoded protein is CASSFFQSYEQYF.